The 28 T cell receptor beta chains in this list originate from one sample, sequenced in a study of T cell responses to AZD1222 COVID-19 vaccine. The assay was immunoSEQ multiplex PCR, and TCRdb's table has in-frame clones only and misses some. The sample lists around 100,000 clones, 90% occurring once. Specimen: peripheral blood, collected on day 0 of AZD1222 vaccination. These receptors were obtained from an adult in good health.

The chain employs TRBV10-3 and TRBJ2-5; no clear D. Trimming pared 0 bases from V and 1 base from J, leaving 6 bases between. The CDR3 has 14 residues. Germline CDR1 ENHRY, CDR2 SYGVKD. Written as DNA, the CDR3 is TGTGCCATCAGTGAGTCGGCAGCCCAAGAGACCCAGTACTTC. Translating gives CAISESAAQETQYF.

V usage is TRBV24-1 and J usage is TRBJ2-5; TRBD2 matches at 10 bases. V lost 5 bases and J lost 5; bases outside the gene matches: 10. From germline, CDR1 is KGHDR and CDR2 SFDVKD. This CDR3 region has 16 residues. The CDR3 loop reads CATSGLAGLPPETQYF. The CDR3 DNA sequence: TGTGCCACCAGTGGACTAGCGGGTCTACCCCCGGAGACCCAGTACTTC.

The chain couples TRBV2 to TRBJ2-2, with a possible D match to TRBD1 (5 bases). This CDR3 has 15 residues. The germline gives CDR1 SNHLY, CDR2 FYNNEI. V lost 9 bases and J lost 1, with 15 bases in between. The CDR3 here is CARGGATMNTGELFF. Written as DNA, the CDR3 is TGTGCCAGGGGTGGGGCTACCATGAACACCGGGGAGCTGTTTTTT.

CDR3 DNA: TGTGCCAGCAGCACAGGACTAATAGGCACAGATACGCAGTATTTT. Translated: CASSTGLIGTDTQYF. The chain combines TRBV7-2 with TRBJ2-3, with D perhaps TRBD2 (6 bases). The germline V and J ends were trimmed by 5 bases and 1 base, with 13 bases remaining between them. The CDR3 covers 15 residues. The germline CDR1 and CDR2 sequences are SGHTA and FQGNSA.

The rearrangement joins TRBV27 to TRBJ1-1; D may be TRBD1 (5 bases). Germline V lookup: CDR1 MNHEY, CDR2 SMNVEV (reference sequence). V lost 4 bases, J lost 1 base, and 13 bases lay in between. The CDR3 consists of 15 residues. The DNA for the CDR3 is TGTGCCAGCAGTTACCTTCCGACAGCGAACACTGAAGCTTTCTTT. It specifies CASSYLPTANTEAFF.

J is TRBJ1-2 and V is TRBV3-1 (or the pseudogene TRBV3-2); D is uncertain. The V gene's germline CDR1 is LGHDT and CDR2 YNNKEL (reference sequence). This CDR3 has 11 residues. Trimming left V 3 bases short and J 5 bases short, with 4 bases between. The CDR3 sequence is CASSHAYGYTF. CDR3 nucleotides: TGTGCCAGCAGCCATGCATATGGCTACACCTTC.

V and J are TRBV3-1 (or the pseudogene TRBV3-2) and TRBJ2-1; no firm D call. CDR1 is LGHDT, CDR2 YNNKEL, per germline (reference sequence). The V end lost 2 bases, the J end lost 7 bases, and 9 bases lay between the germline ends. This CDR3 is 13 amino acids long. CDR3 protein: CASSQPGLNEQFF. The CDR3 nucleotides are TGTGCCAGCAGCCAACCGGGCCTAAATGAGCAGTTCTTC.

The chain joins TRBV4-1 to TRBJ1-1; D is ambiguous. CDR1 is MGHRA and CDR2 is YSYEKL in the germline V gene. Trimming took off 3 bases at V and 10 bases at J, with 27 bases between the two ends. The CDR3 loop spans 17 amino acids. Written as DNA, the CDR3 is TGCGCCAGCAGCCATTCACTCCCTCGGAGCTTTCGAATCACAGCTTTCTTT. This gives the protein CASSHSLPRSFRITAFF.

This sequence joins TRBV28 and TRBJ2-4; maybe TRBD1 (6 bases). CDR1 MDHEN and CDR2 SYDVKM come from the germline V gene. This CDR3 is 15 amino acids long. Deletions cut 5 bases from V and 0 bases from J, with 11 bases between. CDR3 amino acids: CASSQDRLAKNIQYF. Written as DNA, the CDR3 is TGTGCCAGCAGTCAGGACAGACTAGCCAAAAACATTCAGTACTTC.

For the CDR3, the DNA is TGCGCCAGCAGCGGACAAGGGGAAAAACTGTTTTTT. It yields the protein CASSGQGEKLFF. The rearrangement links TRBV5-1 to TRBJ1-4; tentatively, D is TRBD1 (5 bases). CDR1 and CDR2 (germline): SGHRS, YFSETQ. This CDR3 contains 12 residues. V was pared by 4 bases and J by 8 bases, with 9 bases between.

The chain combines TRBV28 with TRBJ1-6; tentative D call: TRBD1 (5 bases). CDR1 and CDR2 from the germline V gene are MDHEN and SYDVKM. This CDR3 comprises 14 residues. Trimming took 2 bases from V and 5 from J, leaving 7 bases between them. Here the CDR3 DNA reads TGTGCCAGCAGTTTAGTACAGGATAATTCACCCCTCCACTTT. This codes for CASSLVQDNSPLHF.

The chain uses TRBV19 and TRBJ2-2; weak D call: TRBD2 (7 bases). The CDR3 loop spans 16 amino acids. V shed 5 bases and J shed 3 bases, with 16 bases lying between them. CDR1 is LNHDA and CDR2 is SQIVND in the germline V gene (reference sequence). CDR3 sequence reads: CASSSRGGADTGELFF. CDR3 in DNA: TGTGCCAGTAGTTCTAGGGGGGGCGCGGACACCGGGGAGCTGTTTTTT.

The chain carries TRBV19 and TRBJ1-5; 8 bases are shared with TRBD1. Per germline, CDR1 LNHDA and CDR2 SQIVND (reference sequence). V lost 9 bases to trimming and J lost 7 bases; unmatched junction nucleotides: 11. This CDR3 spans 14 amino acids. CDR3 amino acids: CASQETGVRQPQHF. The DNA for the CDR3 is TGTGCCAGCCAGGAGACAGGGGTAAGGCAGCCCCAGCATTTT. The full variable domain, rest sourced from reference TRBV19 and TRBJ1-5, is DGGITQSPKYLFRKEGQNVTLSCEQNLNHDAMYWYRQDPGQGLRLIYYSQIVNDFQKGDIAEGYSVSREKKESFPLTVTSAQKNPTAFYLCASQETGVRQPQHFGDGTRLSIL.

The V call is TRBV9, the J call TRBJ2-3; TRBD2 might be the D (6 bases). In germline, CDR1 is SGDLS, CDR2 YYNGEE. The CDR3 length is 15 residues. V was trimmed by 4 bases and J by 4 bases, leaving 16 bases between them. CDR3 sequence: CASSPRVGGPDTQYF. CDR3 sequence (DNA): TGTGCCAGCAGCCCCCGGGTAGGAGGGCCAGATACGCAGTATTTT.

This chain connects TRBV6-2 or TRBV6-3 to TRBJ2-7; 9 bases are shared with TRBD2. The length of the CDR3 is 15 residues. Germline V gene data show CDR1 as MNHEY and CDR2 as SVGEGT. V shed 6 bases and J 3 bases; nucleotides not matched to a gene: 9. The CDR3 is CASSQGLASVYEQYF. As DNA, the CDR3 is TGTGCCAGCAGCCAAGGACTAGCGTCTGTCTACGAGCAGTACTTC.

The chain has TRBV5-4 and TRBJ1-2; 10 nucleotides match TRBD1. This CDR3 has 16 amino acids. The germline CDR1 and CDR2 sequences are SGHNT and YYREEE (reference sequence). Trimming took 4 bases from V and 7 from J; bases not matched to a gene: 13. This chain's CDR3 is CASSPDRGRSSRGYTF. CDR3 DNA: TGTGCCAGCAGCCCAGACAGGGGGCGCTCCTCTCGTGGCTACACCTTC. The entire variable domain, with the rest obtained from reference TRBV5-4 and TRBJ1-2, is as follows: ETGVTQSPTHLIKTRGQQVTLRCSSQSGHNTVSWYQQALGQGPQFIFQYYREEENGRGNFPPRFSGLQFPNYSSELNVNALELDDSALYLCASSPDRGRSSRGYTFGSGTRLTVV.

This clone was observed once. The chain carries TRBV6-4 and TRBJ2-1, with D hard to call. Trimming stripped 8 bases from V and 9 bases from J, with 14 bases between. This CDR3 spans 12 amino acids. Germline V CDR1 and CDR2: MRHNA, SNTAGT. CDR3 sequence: CASRDGLGEQFF. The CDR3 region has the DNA TGTGCCAGCCGCGACGGGTTGGGTGAGCAGTTCTTC.

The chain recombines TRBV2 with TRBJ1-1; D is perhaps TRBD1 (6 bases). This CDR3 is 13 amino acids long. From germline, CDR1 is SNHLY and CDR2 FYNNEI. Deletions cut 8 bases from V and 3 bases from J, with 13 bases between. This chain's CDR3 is CASLQGVDTEAFF. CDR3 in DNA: TGTGCCAGCCTACAGGGTGTAGACACTGAAGCTTTCTTT.

This CDR3 reads CAWSGPRLAGQETQYF. DNA for the CDR3: TGTGCCTGGAGTGGCCCCCGACTAGCGGGGCAAGAGACCCAGTACTTC. The chain joins TRBV30 to TRBJ2-5; 11 nucleotides align to TRBD2. J was trimmed by 2 bases and V by 1 base; bases with no gene match: 6. This CDR3 has 16 amino acids. CDR1 is GTSNPN and CDR2 is SVGIG in the germline V gene (reference sequence).

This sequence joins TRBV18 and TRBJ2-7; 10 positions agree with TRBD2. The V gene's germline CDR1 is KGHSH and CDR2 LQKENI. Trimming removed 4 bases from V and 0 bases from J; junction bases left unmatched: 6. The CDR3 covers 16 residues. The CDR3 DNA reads TGTGCCAGCTCACAGGCTAGCGGGGGCTCCTCCTACGAGCAGTACTTC. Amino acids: CASSQASGGSSYEQYF.

This CDR3 reads CASTSGLTGSPLHF. The CDR3 DNA reads TGTGCCAGCACCTCGGGTCTAACTGGGTCACCCCTCCACTTT. J is TRBJ1-6 and V is TRBV6-5; D is unresolved. The CDR3 contains 14 residues. V was cut by 7 bases and J by 10 bases, with 17 bases left in between. Germline V gene lookup returns CDR1 MNHEY and CDR2 SVGAGI.

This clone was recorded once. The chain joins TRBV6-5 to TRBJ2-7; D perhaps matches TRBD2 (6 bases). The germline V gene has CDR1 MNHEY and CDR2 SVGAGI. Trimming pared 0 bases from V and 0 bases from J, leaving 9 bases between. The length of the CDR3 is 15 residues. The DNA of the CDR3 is TGTGCCAGCAGTTACTCGGCCGGGAGCTCCTACGAGCAGTACTTC. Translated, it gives CASSYSAGSSYEQYF.

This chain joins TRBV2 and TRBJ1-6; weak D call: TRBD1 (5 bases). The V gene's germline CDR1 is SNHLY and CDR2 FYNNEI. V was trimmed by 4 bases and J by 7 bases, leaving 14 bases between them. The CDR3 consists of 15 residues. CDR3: CASSVIRTLNSPLHF. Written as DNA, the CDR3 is TGTGCCAGCAGTGTTATCAGGACACTAAATTCACCCCTCCACTTT.

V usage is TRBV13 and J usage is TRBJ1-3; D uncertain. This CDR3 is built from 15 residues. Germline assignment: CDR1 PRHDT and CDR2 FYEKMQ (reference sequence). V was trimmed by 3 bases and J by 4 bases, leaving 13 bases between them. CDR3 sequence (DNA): TGTGCCAGCAGCTTGGGTCCAACCGCGGGAAACACCATATATTTT. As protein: CASSLGPTAGNTIYF.

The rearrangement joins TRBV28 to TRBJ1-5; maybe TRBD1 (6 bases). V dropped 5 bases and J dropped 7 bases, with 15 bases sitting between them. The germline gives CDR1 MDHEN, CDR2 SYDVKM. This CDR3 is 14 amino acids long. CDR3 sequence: CASSLTGSYQPQHF. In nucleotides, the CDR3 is TGTGCCAGCAGTCTCACAGGGAGCTACCAGCCCCAGCATTTT. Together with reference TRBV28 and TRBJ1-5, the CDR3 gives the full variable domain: DVKVTQSSRYLVKRTGEKVFLECVQDMDHENMFWYRQDPGLGLRLIYFSYDVKMKEKGDIPEGYSVSREKKERFSLILESASTNQTSMYLCASSLTGSYQPQHFGDGTRLSIL.

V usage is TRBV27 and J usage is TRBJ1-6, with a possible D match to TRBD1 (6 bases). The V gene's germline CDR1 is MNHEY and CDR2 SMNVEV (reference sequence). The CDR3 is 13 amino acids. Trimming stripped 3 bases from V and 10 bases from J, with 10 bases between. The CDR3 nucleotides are TGTGCCAGCAGTTTCGGCAGGGGATCACCCCTCCACTTT. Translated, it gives CASSFGRGSPLHF.

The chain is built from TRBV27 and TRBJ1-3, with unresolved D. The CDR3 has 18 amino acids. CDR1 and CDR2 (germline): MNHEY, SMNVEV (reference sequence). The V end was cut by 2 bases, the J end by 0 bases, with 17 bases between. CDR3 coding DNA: TGTGCCAGCAGTTTAGTATCGGCGTGCCGTCCCTCTGGAAACACCATATATTTT. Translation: CASSLVSACRPSGNTIYF.

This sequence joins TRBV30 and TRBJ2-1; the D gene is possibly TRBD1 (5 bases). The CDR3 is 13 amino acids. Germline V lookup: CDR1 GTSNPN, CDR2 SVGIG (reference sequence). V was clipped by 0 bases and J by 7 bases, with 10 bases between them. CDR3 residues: CAWSVTSGNEQFF. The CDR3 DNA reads TGTGCCTGGAGTGTCACTTCAGGGAATGAGCAGTTCTTC.